This T cell receptor beta chain is from a study of Graves' ophthalmopathy and Graves' hyperthyroidism. Study-level points and caveats: As the model predicted ophthalmopathy progression, it achieved a sensitivity of roughly 69% and a specificity of approximately 72%. Built on 13 signatures, a model told ophthalmopathy apart from stable hyperthyroidism with 87.88% sensitivity and roughly 81% specificity.

Turning to this clonotype: As yet, its antigen is unknown.

Between the trimmed V and J ends, which lost 10 bases and 5 bases, there was a span of 11 bases. This CDR3 is built from 12 residues. Germline V gene data show CDR1 as SEHNR and CDR2 as FQNEAQ (reference sequence). Ophthalmopathy-affected donors exhibited moderate-to-severe activity, CAS ≥3, NOSPECS ≥4, and duration under 3 months. The PBMCs were taken from more than 8 ml of fresh peripheral blood. Amplification targeted the TCR beta CDR3 regions, with RNA transcripts as the source material. In the first round, RT-PCR was carried out with HTBI primers, and a multiplex PCR formed the second round. MiXCR, applied by TCRdb to the multiplex PCR reads, yields one record per CDR3 protein. The sample comprises about 640,000 distinct CDR3 sequences, about 41% of which are singletons, and more than 2.5% rests with the top ten.

The receptor's source is an adult man with Graves' ophthalmopathy. The genes are TRBV7-9 and TRBJ2-2; D remains ambiguous. The specimen was peripheral blood. CDR3 region: CATGARTGELFF. DNA for the CDR3: TGTGCCACCGGAGCGCGGACCGGGGAGCTGTTTTTT.